These 31 T cell receptor beta chains were sequenced from one sample in a study of early T cells in non-severe SARS-CoV-2 infection. MiXCR, run by TCRdb on the 5' RACE reads, gives a single entry per CDR3 protein. The sample lists roughly 25,000 distinct CDR3 sequences, 4.3% occurring once. The source material was whole blood. All receptors come from an adult who was a healthcare worker with PCR-confirmed SARS-CoV-2 infection or an uninfected control (not recorded which).

The sample holds many counts of this clonotype. This chain joins TRBV19 and TRBJ2-1; 7 bases align to TRBD2. The germline V gene encodes CDR1 LNHDA and CDR2 SQIVND (reference sequence). The J segment lost 0 bases and the V segment lost 8 bases, leaving 10 bases of the junction unmatched. CDR3 length: 16 amino acids. The CDR3 sequence: CASSSGLTGSYNEQFF. The CDR3 nucleotides are TGTGCCAGTTCTAGCGGCCTTACGGGCTCCTACAATGAGCAGTTCTTC.

The chain uses TRBV6-4 and TRBJ2-1; D ambiguous. Deletions cut 3 bases from V and 5 bases from J, with 11 bases between. This CDR3 is 14 amino acids long. The germline gives CDR1 MRHNA, CDR2 SNTAGT. This CDR3 is CASSEDGSHNEQFF. The CDR3 DNA is TGTGCCAGCAGTGAAGACGGATCACACAATGAGCAGTTCTTC.

This clonotype was detected many times. The rearrangement joins TRBV5-4 to TRBJ2-7; D tentatively reads TRBD1 or TRBD2 (5 bases each). CDR1 SGHNT and CDR2 YYREEE come from the germline V gene (reference sequence). Trimming cost V 3 bases and J 0 bases, with 16 bases left between them. This CDR3 has 16 amino acids. For the CDR3, the DNA is TGTGCCAGCAGCTCGGGACCCAGGGTCGGCTCCTACGAGCAGTACTTC. Translated: CASSSGPRVGSYEQYF.

Many counts were recorded for this clonotype. A read error may account for a junction end that differs from germline. This chain links TRBV7-7 with TRBJ2-5; 7 nucleotides agree with TRBD1. Germline V lookup: CDR1 SSHAT, CDR2 FNYEAQ (reference sequence). The CDR3 is made up of 15 amino acids. The CDR3 region has the DNA TGTGCTAGCAGCAACACACAGGGGTTCGGCGAGACCCAGTACTTC. Translating it yields CASSNTQGFGETQYF.

This clonotype was seen ten or more times. The chain combines TRBV20-1 with TRBJ1-2; 8 bases align to TRBD1. There are 13 residues in the CDR3. The V gene's germline CDR1 is DFQATT and CDR2 SNEGSKA (reference sequence). V was pared by 5 bases and J by 4 bases, with 6 bases of the junction left unmatched. The CDR3 DNA reads TGCAGTGCTTACACTGGACAGGGCTATGGCTACACCTTC. This gives the protein CSAYTGQGYGYTF.

This clonotype appeared many times. Here the CDR3 DNA reads TGTGCCAGCAGTTCCGGGACAGGGTCCTTCTACGAGCAGTACTTC. Protein sequence: CASSSGTGSFYEQYF. This rearrangement joins TRBV28 to TRBJ2-7; 9 nucleotides line up with TRBD1. This CDR3 region has 15 residues. The germline CDR1 and CDR2 sequences are MDHEN and SYDVKM. The trim removed 4 bases at V and 3 bases at J, leaving 7 bases unmatched.

This clonotype has more than one count but fewer than ten. The V and J genes are TRBV5-5 and TRBJ2-1, with 9 bases aligning to TRBD2. Germline V lookup: CDR1 SGHKS, CDR2 YYEKEE (reference sequence). Trimming removed 3 bases from V and 1 base from J; junction bases left unmatched: 5. CDR3 size: 16 residues. The CDR3 sequence is CASSWALAGSYNEQFF. For the CDR3, the DNA is TGTGCCAGCAGCTGGGCGCTAGCGGGATCCTACAATGAGCAGTTCTTC.

This clonotype was detected ten times or more. V gene TRBV20-1 combines with J gene TRBJ2-4; 11 bases are shared with TRBD2. Unmatched junction bases numbered 4, after V lost 4 bases and J lost 5 bases. This CDR3 region has 14 residues. Germline loops: CDR1 DFQATT, CDR2 SNEGSKA (reference sequence). CDR3 in DNA: TGCAGTGCTAACCCGGGACTAGCGGAAAACATTCAGTACTTC. Its translation is CSANPGLAENIQYF.

In its sample, this clonotype was seen many times. The chain employs TRBV27 and TRBJ2-7, with D hard to call. V lost 5 bases, J lost 7 bases, and 12 bases lay in between. Germline CDR1 and CDR2: MNHEY and SMNVEV (reference sequence). This CDR3 has 12 amino acids. The CDR3 region is CASSTHLGEQYF. Here the CDR3 DNA reads TGTGCCAGCAGTACCCACCTGGGGGAGCAGTACTTC.

The chain carries TRBV20-1 and TRBJ2-7; D is uncertain. The ends were cut back, 0 bases at V and 7 bases at J, with 4 bases in the middle. Germline values: CDR1 DFQATT, CDR2 SNEGSKA (reference sequence). The CDR3 consists of 10 residues. The CDR3 sequence: CSAREQEQYF. Here the CDR3 DNA reads TGCAGTGCTAGAGAGCAGGAGCAGTACTTC.

This clonotype was observed many times. The chain is built from TRBV11-2 and TRBJ2-1, with 9 bases that match TRBD1. The length of the CDR3 is 16 residues. Trimming cost V 4 bases and J 10 bases; bases outside gene matches: 14. The germline CDR1 and CDR2 sequences are SGHAT and FQNNGV. The CDR3 region has the DNA TGTGCCAGCAGCTCGACACAGGGGGCGCGGAGAAGAGAGCAGTTCTTC. It yields the protein CASSSTQGARRREQFF.

This clonotype was picked up many times. This sequence joins TRBV29-1 and TRBJ2-7; either TRBD1 or TRBD2 may fit D (6 bases each). The CDR3 is 16 amino acids. Trimming stripped 6 bases from V and 3 bases from J, with 24 bases between. Per the germline V gene, CDR1 is SQVTM and CDR2 is ANQGSEA. The chain's CDR3 is CSVAIQGRDFFYEQYF. CDR3 bases: TGCAGCGTAGCCATACAGGGAAGGGACTTCTTCTACGAGCAGTACTTC.

At least ten counts were recorded for this clonotype. In nucleotides, the CDR3 is TGTGCCAGCAGAAGGTTAGCGGGGGACACAGATACGCAGTATTTT. This gives the protein CASRRLAGDTDTQYF. J is TRBJ2-3 and V is TRBV4-2, with TRBD2 identical over 9 bases. Germline V gives CDR1 LGHNA, CDR2 YNFKEQ. The CDR3 is 15 residues long. The V segment lost 6 bases and the J segment 2 bases; nucleotides outside the gene matches: 6.

V gene TRBV28 combines with J gene TRBJ2-7, with D hard to call. Germline CDR1 reads MDHEN; CDR2 reads SYDVKM. Between the trimmed V and J ends, which lost 2 bases and 7 bases, there was a span of 12 bases. The CDR3 length is 13 residues. CDR3 loop: CASSLLISREQYF. In DNA form, the CDR3 reads TGTGCCAGCAGTTTACTGATATCACGGGAGCAGTACTTC. Full variable domain (outside the CDR3, taken from reference TRBV28 and TRBJ2-7): DVKVTQSSRYLVKRTGEKVFLECVQDMDHENMFWYRQDPGLGLRLIYFSYDVKMKEKGDIPEGYSVSREKKERFSLILESASTNQTSMYLCASSLLISREQYFGPGTRLTVT.

The chain employs TRBV28 and TRBJ1-2, with D tentatively TRBD1 (6 bases). Germline V CDR1 and CDR2: MDHEN, SYDVKM. The CDR3 sequence is 13 residues long. The V and J ends lost 6 bases and 8 bases respectively, with 16 bases between them. CDR3 residues: CASRPGQLRGYTF. The CDR3 region has the DNA TGTGCCAGCAGACCCGGACAGCTCAGAGGCTACACCTTC.

This clonotype was observed a handful of times. J is TRBJ2-5 and V is TRBV2; 10 bases are a match to TRBD2. The V gene end was trimmed by 4 bases and the J gene end by 4 bases; junction bases not matched to a gene: 6. The CDR3 contains 15 residues. The germline V gene encodes CDR1 SNHLY and CDR2 FYNNEI. As DNA, the CDR3 is TGTGCCAGCAGTGCTAGCGGGAGTTTTTTAGAGACCCAGTACTTC. Protein sequence: CASSASGSFLETQYF.

The V gene is TRBV20-1, the J gene TRBJ2-3, with a weak D call TRBD1 (6 bases). Germline CDR1 reads DFQATT; CDR2 reads SNEGSKA (reference sequence). The CDR3 totals 15 residues. Trimming pared 5 bases from V and 2 bases from J, leaving 17 bases between. This CDR3 reads CSAPSPGQDTDTQYF. The CDR3 DNA reads as TGCAGTGCTCCCTCCCCGGGACAAGACACAGATACGCAGTATTTT.

This clonotype was picked up many times. The gene calls are TRBV3-1 and TRBJ2-3; D remains ambiguous. CDR3 length: 17 residues. CDR1 LGHDT and CDR2 YNNKEL come from the germline V gene (reference sequence). V lost 0 bases to trimming and J lost 0 bases, with 13 bases between them. Here the CDR3 reads CASSQDPAATSTDTQYF. For the CDR3, the DNA is TGTGCCAGCAGCCAAGATCCGGCAGCAACTAGCACAGATACGCAGTATTTT.

As to this clonotype: The CDR3 ends on some other residue instead of the conserved phenylalanine or tryptophan, so this is likely a read error. V and J are TRBV7-9 and TRBJ1-2; D is uncertain. The germline gives CDR1 SEHNR, CDR2 FQNEAQ (reference sequence). The CDR3 is 13 residues long. The V end was cut by 5 bases, the J end by 8 bases, with 15 bases between. CDR3 bases: TGTGCCAGCAGCCAGACCGCCCTTACGGGCTACACCCTC. Translating it yields CASSQTALTGYTL.

This clonotype was counted ten times or more. The junction departs from the called germline gene at one end, perhaps through a read error. This chain uses TRBV7-3 with TRBJ2-5; the D call may be TRBD1 or TRBD2 (5 bases each). The CDR3 extends over 9 amino acids. CDR1 is SGHTA and CDR2 is FQGTGA in the germline V gene. CDR3 amino acids: CASSLIGGF. In DNA, the CDR3 is TGTGCCAGCAGCTTAATTGGGGGCTTC.

The chain combines TRBV29-1 with TRBJ2-7; the D gene is possibly TRBD2 (5 bases). The CDR3 loop spans 14 amino acids. Germline loops: CDR1 SQVTM, CDR2 ANQGSEA. The V end lost 0 bases, the J end lost 4 bases, and 13 bases lay between the germline ends. DNA for the CDR3: TGCAGCGTTGAAGACGGGAAAGAAGGGTACGAGCAGTACTTC. Its protein is CSVEDGKEGYEQYF.

This clonotype was picked up a small number of times. This chain uses TRBV5-1 with TRBJ1-1; D possibly corresponds to TRBD1 (5 bases). V was pared by 3 bases and J by 0 bases, with 9 bases between. The CDR3 consists of 14 residues. Germline V gene sequence: CDR1 SGHRS, CDR2 YFSETQ. In DNA form, the CDR3 reads TGCGCCAGCAGCTCCCCGGGACTGAACACTGAAGCTTTCTTT. Translated: CASSSPGLNTEAFF.

This clonotype has more than one count but fewer than ten. The J gene is TRBJ1-2, the V gene TRBV30; no definite D call. Germline V gene lookup returns CDR1 GTSNPN and CDR2 SVGIG (reference sequence). The V and J ends lost 3 bases and 4 bases respectively, with 12 bases between them. The CDR3 consists of 13 residues. The CDR3 reads CAWSPPAGYGYTF. In nucleotides, the CDR3 is TGTGCCTGGAGCCCCCCGGCTGGCTATGGCTACACCTTC.

There are many counts of this clonotype. CDR3 amino acids: CSAPETGGNEQFF. DNA of the CDR3: TGCAGTGCTCCCGAAACAGGGGGCAATGAGCAGTTCTTC. The rearrangement joins TRBV20-1 to TRBJ2-1, with 8 bases matching TRBD1. The V gene end was trimmed by 5 bases and the J gene end by 6 bases; junction bases not matched to a gene: 6. This CDR3 region has 13 residues. Germline lookup yields CDR1 DFQATT and CDR2 SNEGSKA (reference sequence).

Many counts were recorded for this clonotype. This rearrangement joins TRBV9 to TRBJ2-1; tentatively, D is TRBD2 (5 bases). V was trimmed by 0 bases and J by 4 bases, leaving 23 bases between them. Germline V gene sequence: CDR1 SGDLS, CDR2 YYNGEE. The CDR3 has 19 residues. CDR3 sequence: CASSVDPLEAGSGYNEQFF. The CDR3 DNA follows: TGTGCCAGCAGCGTAGACCCATTAGAAGCTGGGAGCGGATACAATGAGCAGTTCTTC. The full variable domain, completed using reference TRBV9 and TRBJ2-1, is DSGVTQTPKHLITATGQRVTLRCSPRSGDLSVYWYQQSLDQGLQFLIQYYNGEERAKGNILERFSAQQFPDLHSELNLSSLELGDSALYFCASSVDPLEAGSGYNEQFFGPGTRLTVL.

This chain links TRBV7-2 with TRBJ2-5; a weak D match, TRBD2 (5 bases). V dropped 4 bases and J dropped 7 bases, with 16 bases sitting between them. Per germline, CDR1 SGHTA and CDR2 FQGNSA. This CDR3 contains 14 residues. The CDR3 spells CASSSDGMSGTQYF. The CDR3, as DNA: TGTGCCAGCAGCTCAGACGGGATGTCGGGGACCCAGTACTTC.

This clonotype was found many times. The chain carries TRBV5-1 and TRBJ2-1, with 8 bases identical to TRBD1. This CDR3 comprises 19 residues. CDR1 is SGHRS, CDR2 YFSETQ, per germline. Germline trimming cut 3 bases from V and 5 bases from J; bases unmatched to any gene: 19. The CDR3, as DNA: TGCGCCAGCAGCTCAGTTGGACAGGGAGCTCTTCGGTCCAACAATGAGCAGTTCTTC. Translated: CASSSVGQGALRSNNEQFF.

Many counts were recorded for this clonotype. The chain uses TRBV27 and TRBJ2-3, with D possibly TRBD2 on 5 matching bases. Germline assignment: CDR1 MNHEY and CDR2 SMNVEV (reference sequence). CDR3 size: 14 residues. V gave up 2 bases and J gave up 3 bases, with 9 bases separating them. The CDR3 region has the DNA TGTGCCAGCAGTTTACTCGGGGAAACAGATACGCAGTATTTT. Translated, it gives CASSLLGETDTQYF.

This chain connects TRBV4-3 to TRBJ2-3; D not resolved. The CDR3 length is 16 residues. Trimming stripped 0 bases from V and 7 bases from J, with 17 bases between. Germline V lookup: CDR1 LGHNA, CDR2 YSLEER. This CDR3 is CASSQELRGPINTQYF. In DNA form, the CDR3 reads TGCGCCAGCAGCCAAGAACTCCGTGGGCCTATAAATACGCAGTATTTT.

This clonotype has at least ten counts. V and J are TRBV7-9 and TRBJ1-2, with D uncertain. The CDR3 is 15 amino acids. The germline V gene encodes CDR1 SEHNR and CDR2 FQNEAQ (reference sequence). V lost 5 bases to trimming and J lost 6 bases, with 19 bases between them. The chain's CDR3 is CASSGYQAQADGYTF. Here the CDR3 DNA reads TGTGCCAGCAGCGGATACCAAGCCCAGGCGGATGGCTACACCTTC.

This clonotype was observed a few times. This chain links TRBV15 with TRBJ2-3; D could derive from TRBD1 or TRBD2 (5 bases each). The ends were cut back, 0 bases at V and 8 bases at J, with 15 bases in the middle. The CDR3 extends over 15 amino acids. Germline V gives CDR1 LNHNV, CDR2 YYDKDF (reference sequence). CDR3 coding DNA: TGTGCCACCAGCAGAGAGGGACCAGAGCGGCTTACGCAGTATTTT. Its translation: CATSREGPERLTQYF. Full variable domain (outside the CDR3, taken from reference TRBV15 and TRBJ2-3): DAMVIQNPRYQVTQFGKPVTLSCSQTLNHNVMYWYQQKSSQAPKLLFHYYDKDFNNEADTPDNFQSRRPNTSFCFLDIRSPGLGDTAMYLCATSREGPERLTQYFGPGTRLTVL.